This T cell receptor (beta chain) was identified in a study of T-cell memory formation after mild COVID-19. Broader study findings: Clones shrinking from day 15 to 85 showed even CD4/CD8 mixes; later expanders tilted CD4+. Pre-infection memory carried some responding clones, suggesting that cross-reactive memory joined. Clonal second-wave expansions that peaked on day 37 had unconfirmed SARS-CoV-2 specificity.

TCR alpha and TCR beta cDNA libraries carrying sample barcodes and UMIs were produced by 5'RACE using constant-segment primers. One entry per CDR3 protein results from TCRdb running MiXCR on the 5' RACE reads. The table includes over 500,000 distinct CDR3 sequences, roughly 17% detected once. Note on this clonotype: Antigen specificity is unknown.

The receptor's source is an adult woman who had mild COVID-19 (a few samples of this study predate the infection). Cell type and time point are not known. Material for sequencing was PBMCs or a T cell subset sorted from them (not recorded which).

The CDR3 reads CSRAGTGVSEAFF. The CDR3 nucleotides read TGCAGCAGGGCGGGGACAGGGGTGTCTGAAGCTTTCTTT. The V and J genes are TRBV20-1 and TRBJ1-1; 10 nucleotides line up with TRBD1. Per germline, CDR1 DFQATT and CDR2 SNEGSKA (reference sequence). This CDR3 comprises 13 residues.